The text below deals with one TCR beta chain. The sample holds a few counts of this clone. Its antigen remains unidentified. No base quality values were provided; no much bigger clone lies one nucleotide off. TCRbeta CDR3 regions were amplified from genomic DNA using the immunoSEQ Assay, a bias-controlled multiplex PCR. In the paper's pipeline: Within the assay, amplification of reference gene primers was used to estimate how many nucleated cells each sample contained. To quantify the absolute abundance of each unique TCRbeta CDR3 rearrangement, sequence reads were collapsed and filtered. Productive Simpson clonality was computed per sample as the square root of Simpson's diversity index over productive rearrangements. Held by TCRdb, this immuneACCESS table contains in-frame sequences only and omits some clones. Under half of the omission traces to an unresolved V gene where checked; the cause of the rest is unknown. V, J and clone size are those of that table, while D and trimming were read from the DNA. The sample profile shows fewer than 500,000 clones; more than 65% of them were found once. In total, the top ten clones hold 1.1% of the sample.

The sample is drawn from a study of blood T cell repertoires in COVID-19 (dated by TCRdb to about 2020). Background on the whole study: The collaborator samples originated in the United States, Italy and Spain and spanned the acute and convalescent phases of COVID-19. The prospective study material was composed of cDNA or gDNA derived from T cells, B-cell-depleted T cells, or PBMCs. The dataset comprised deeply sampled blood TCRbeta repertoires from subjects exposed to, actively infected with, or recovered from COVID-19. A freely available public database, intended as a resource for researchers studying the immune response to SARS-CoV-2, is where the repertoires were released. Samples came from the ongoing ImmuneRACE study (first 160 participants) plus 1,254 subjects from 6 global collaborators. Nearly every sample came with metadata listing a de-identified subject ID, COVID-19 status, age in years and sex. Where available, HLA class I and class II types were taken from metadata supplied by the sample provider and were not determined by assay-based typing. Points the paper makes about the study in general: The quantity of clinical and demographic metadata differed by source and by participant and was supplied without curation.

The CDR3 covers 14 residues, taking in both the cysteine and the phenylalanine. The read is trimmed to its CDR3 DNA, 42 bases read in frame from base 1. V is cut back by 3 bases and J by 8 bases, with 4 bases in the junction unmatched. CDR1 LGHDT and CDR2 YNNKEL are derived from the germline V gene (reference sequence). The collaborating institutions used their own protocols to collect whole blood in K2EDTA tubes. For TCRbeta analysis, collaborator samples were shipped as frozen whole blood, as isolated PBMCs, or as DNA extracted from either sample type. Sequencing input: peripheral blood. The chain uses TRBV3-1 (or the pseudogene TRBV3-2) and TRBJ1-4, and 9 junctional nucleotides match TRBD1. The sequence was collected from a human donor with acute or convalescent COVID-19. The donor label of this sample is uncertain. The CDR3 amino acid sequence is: CASSQNRGREKLFF. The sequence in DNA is TGTGCCAGCAGCCAGAACAGGGGGCGCGAAAAACTGTTTTTT.